Listed below are T cell receptor beta chains from one sample, sequenced in a study of T cell changes during pregnancy in multiple sclerosis. Method: immunoSEQ multiplex PCR; TCRdb's copy keeps in-frame clones and lacks some. This sample has 70,000 to 85,000 clones, with about 90% found just once. The sequencing here drew on peripheral blood, taken before pregnancy. Receptor source: a female donor with multiple sclerosis, enrolled in a pregnancy study. CDR3s include the opening cysteine and the closing phenylalanine or tryptophan. D genes are given only for firm matches. Size tells how often a clone was seen (once, few, many) or the class of an expanded clone, and some rows leave it out.

J: TRBJ2-7; size: -; D: -; V: TRBV5-1; CDR3: CASSPGTLGPYEQYF; DNA: TGCGCCAGCAGCCCTGGAACTTTGGGCCCCTACGAGCAGTACTTC
J: TRBJ1-6; size: -; D: -; V: TRBV9; CDR3: CASSVGGLGQAALHF; DNA: TGTGCCAGCAGCGTAGGCGGGCTCGGGCAAGCGGCCCTCCACTTT
J: TRBJ2-3; size: -; D: TRBD2; V: TRBV5-1; CDR3: CASSLATSGADTQYF; DNA: TGCGCCAGCAGCTTGGCGACTAGCGGGGCAGATACGCAGTATTTT
J: TRBJ1-1; size: -; D: TRBD1; V: TRBV19; CDR3: CASSIGQGELPNTEAFF; DNA: TGTGCCAGTAGTATCGGGCAGGGGGAGTTGCCGAACACTGAAGCTTTCTTT
J: TRBJ1-2; size: -; D: TRBD1; V: TRBV4-1; CDR3: CASSQADRGYIGYTF; DNA: TGCGCCAGCAGCCAAGCCGACAGGGGGTATATTGGCTACACCTTC
J: TRBJ1-4; size: -; D: -; V: TRBV4-2; CDR3: CASSPQDVTTNEKLFF; DNA: TGTGCCAGCAGCCCACAGGACGTCACAACTAATGAAAAACTGTTTTTT
J: TRBJ1-2; size: -; D: TRBD1; V: TRBV6-5; CDR3: CASSLGQGAGYGYTF; DNA: TGTGCCAGCAGTTTAGGACAGGGGGCGGGCTATGGCTACACCTTC
J: TRBJ1-5; size: -; D: -; V: TRBV18; CDR3: CASSPLGGEQPQHF; DNA: TGTGCCAGCTCACCCCTTGGAGGCGAGCAGCCCCAGCATTTT
J: TRBJ2-7; size: -; D: TRBD1; V: TRBV2; CDR3: CASRRLTGDDEQYF; DNA: TGTGCCAGCCGAAGACTGACAGGGGATGACGAGCAGTACTTC
J: TRBJ1-1; size: -; D: TRBD1; V: TRBV9; CDR3: CASSFGQGEGRAFF; DNA: TGTGCCAGCAGCTTCGGACAGGGGGAGGGGCGGGCTTTCTTT
J: TRBJ2-7; size: -; D: -; V: TRBV6-5; CDR3: CASSYDGSTYEQYF; DNA: TGTGCCAGCAGTTACGACGGTAGCACCTACGAGCAGTACTTC
J: TRBJ2-1; size: -; D: -; V: TRBV13; CDR3: CASSLGTAGSNEQFF; DNA: TGTGCCAGCAGCTTGGGGACCGCCGGGAGCAATGAGCAGTTCTTC
J: TRBJ2-7; size: -; D: TRBD2; V: TRBV5-4; CDR3: CASSRRGGSFTYEQYF; DNA: TGTGCCAGCAGCCGTCGGGGGGGGAGTTTCACCTACGAGCAGTACTTC
J: TRBJ1-1; size: few; D: -; V: TRBV4-1; CDR3: CASSQVSTGNTEAFF; DNA: TGCGCCAGCAGCCAAGTTTCAACAGGGAACACTGAAGCTTTCTTT
J: TRBJ2-2; size: once; D: TRBD2; V: TRBV6-1; CDR3: CASSDYLAGLNTGELFF; DNA: TGTGCCAGCAGTGACTATCTAGCGGGGCTGAACACCGGGGAGCTGTTTTTT
J: TRBJ1-2; size: -; D: -; V: TRBV9; CDR3: CASSDGVLHYGYTF; DNA: TGTGCCAGCAGCGACGGGGTTCTCCACTATGGCTACACCTTC
J: TRBJ2-7; size: -; D: -; V: TRBV5-5; CDR3: CASSLALRWGSPYEQYF; DNA: TGTGCCAGCAGCTTGGCCCTGCGGTGGGGCAGCCCATACGAGCAGTACTTC
J: TRBJ1-5; size: -; D: -; V: TRBV19; CDR3: CASSYVFSGDQPQHF; DNA: TGTGCCAGTAGTTATGTTTTCTCGGGGGATCAGCCCCAGCATTTT
J: TRBJ2-7; size: -; D: -; V: TRBV13; CDR3: CASSPRQGLFYEQYF; DNA: TGTGCCAGCAGCCCGAGACAGGGACTTTTCTACGAGCAGTACTTC
J: TRBJ2-2; size: -; D: -; V: TRBV13; CDR3: CASSLVAGTGELFF; DNA: TGTGCCAGCAGCTTAGTGGCGGGGACCGGGGAGCTGTTTTTT
J: TRBJ2-3; size: -; D: -; V: TRBV5-6; CDR3: CASSLGDTSTDTQYF; DNA: TGTGCCAGCAGCTTGGGGGACACTAGCACAGATACGCAGTATTTT
J: TRBJ2-5; size: -; D: -; V: TRBV11-1; CDR3: CASSSWTLGGQETQYF; DNA: TGTGCCAGCAGCTCCTGGACTCTCGGGGGGCAGGAGACCCAGTACTTC
J: TRBJ2-5; size: -; D: TRBD2; V: TRBV6-5; CDR3: CASSTSSSGTSDF; DNA: TGTGCCAGCAGCACAAGTTCCTCCGGGACTAGCGACTTC
J: TRBJ2-5; size: -; D: -; V: TRBV5-4; CDR3: CASSLYGREETQYF; DNA: TGTGCCAGCAGCTTGTATGGTCGTGAGGAGACCCAGTACTTC
J: TRBJ2-2; size: -; D: TRBD1; V: TRBV29-1; CDR3: CSVDRGGTGELFF; DNA: TGCAGCGTGGACAGGGGAGGAACCGGGGAGCTGTTTTTT
J: TRBJ1-1; size: -; D: -; V: TRBV5-1; CDR3: CVSSSPGPGDTEAFF; DNA: TGCGTCAGCAGCTCTCCCGGACCAGGGGACACTGAAGCTTTCTTT
J: TRBJ1-2; size: -; D: -; V: TRBV19; CDR3: CASSSPGKPHGYTF; DNA: TGTGCCAGTAGTTCACCGGGAAAACCTCATGGCTACACCTTC
J: TRBJ2-5; size: -; D: TRBD1; V: TRBV5-6; CDR3: CASSSGTEETQYF; DNA: TGTGCCAGCAGCTCCGGGACAGAAGAGACCCAGTACTTC
J: TRBJ1-1; size: -; D: -; V: TRBV7-9; CDR3: CASSLISQGNTEAFF; DNA: TGTGCCAGCAGCTTAATCTCACAGGGCAACACTGAAGCTTTCTTT
J: TRBJ1-6; size: -; D: TRBD1; V: TRBV19; CDR3: CASSPKGQGLSYNSPLHF; DNA: TGTGCCAGTAGTCCGAAAGGACAGGGGCTCTCCTATAATTCACCCCTCCACTTT
J: TRBJ1-3; size: -; D: -; V: TRBV6-1; CDR3: CASVRGSSGNTIYF; DNA: TGTGCCAGCGTGAGGGGGTCGTCTGGAAACACCATATATTTT
J: TRBJ2-3; size: -; D: -; V: TRBV7-3; CDR3: CASSLGSHGTDTQYF; DNA: TGTGCCAGCAGCTTAGGGAGCCACGGCACAGATACGCAGTATTTT
J: TRBJ2-1; size: once; D: TRBD1; V: TRBV5-4; CDR3: CASSPPGQGGKFF; DNA: TGTGCCAGCAGCCCACCTGGACAGGGCGGAAAGTTCTTC
J: TRBJ2-5; size: -; D: -; V: TRBV7-3; CDR3: CASSTNRAETQYF; DNA: TGTGCCAGCAGCACTAACAGGGCAGAGACCCAGTACTTC
J: TRBJ2-7; size: -; D: TRBD1; V: TRBV18; CDR3: CASSPTGGTGEQYF; DNA: TGTGCCAGCTCACCGACAGGGGGGACGGGGGAGCAGTACTTC
J: TRBJ1-2; size: -; D: -; V: TRBV27; CDR3: CASSPVRGGYGYTF; DNA: TGTGCCAGCAGTCCCGTCAGGGGTGGCTATGGCTACACCTTC
J: TRBJ2-3; size: -; D: TRBD2; V: TRBV6-5; CDR3: CASSYYSGGPDTQYF; DNA: TGTGCCAGCAGTTATTATAGCGGGGGACCAGATACGCAGTATTTT
J: TRBJ1-1; size: -; D: -; V: TRBV2; CDR3: CASSGGPTGPNTEAFF; DNA: TGTGCCAGCAGTGGGGGCCCTACAGGGCCGAACACTGAAGCTTTCTTT
J: TRBJ1-3; size: once; D: -; V: TRBV19; CDR3: CASTGYSGNTIYF; DNA: TGTGCCAGTACAGGATACTCTGGAAACACCATATATTTT
J: TRBJ1-2; size: -; D: -; V: TRBV5-6; CDR3: CASSLGKTLNYGYTF; DNA: TGTGCCAGCAGCTTGGGAAAGACTCTTAACTATGGCTACACCTTC
J: TRBJ1-2; size: -; D: -; V: TRBV5-6; CDR3: CASTTDRLYGYTF; DNA: TGTGCCAGCACCACCGACAGGCTCTATGGCTACACCTTC
J: TRBJ1-2; size: once; D: -; V: TRBV19; CDR3: CASSISGGFGYTF; DNA: TGTGCCAGTAGTATTAGCGGGGGTTTCGGCTACACCTTC